The entry below gives a single T cell receptor (beta chain) sequence along with its context. Its antigen is not yet known. No quality values exist for individual bases; no much larger clone is one base distant. This specimen comes from a study of high-grade serous ovarian cancer treatment subgroups (dated by TCRdb to about 2021). As for the study more broadly: Sequencing yielded a mean of approximately 15,000 reads and some 7,000 unique TCR beta rearrangements per sample. In total there were 95 or so samples, since every patient provided one primary tumor sample and two metastatic tumor samples. TCR beta repertoires were profiled in patients with high-grade serous ovarian cancer who were grouped, under a laparoscopic triage algorithm, by complete gross resection or by neoadjuvant chemotherapy response. The 30-patient cohort included approximately ten patients with no residual disease after primary surgery (R0), approximately ten excellent NACT responders, and approximately ten poor NACT responders.

Study-wide conclusions, independent of this receptor: TCR clonal relatedness correlated positively with neoantigen level and, by trend, with copy number variation and mutation load from whole-genome sequencing. Repertoire similarity between tumors from the same patient ranged from roughly 0.11 to 0.8, while tumors from different patients showed almost no similarity. The TCR repertoire analyses centered on CDR3, and CDR1 and CDR2 were not analyzed. Because bulk tumor TCR sequencing provided no spatial information, insight into HGSC tumor complexity and diversity was limited.

Its CDR3 holds 15 amino acids, cysteine through phenylalanine. The retained sequence is limited to the CDR3, 45 bases, with the frame set at the first base. Tumor samples were collected prior to definitive surgery or chemotherapy. Genomic DNA was extracted by the MD Anderson Biospecimen Extraction Resource, and TCR sequencing was done by the MD Anderson Cancer Genomics Laboratory. The approximately 90 tumor samples underwent high-throughput TCR profiling with ImmunoSEQ. As for the original processing: To measure repertoire diversity, the metrics used were richness (unique productive sequences), clonality, evenness and relatedness, and the Bhattacharyya coefficient was used to assess similarity between samples. A sensitivity analysis excluded TCRs with fewer than two reads and gave consistent conclusions. Held by TCRdb, this immuneACCESS table contains in-frame sequences only and omits some clones. Under half of the omission traces to an unresolved V gene where checked; the cause of the rest is unknown. V and J calls plus clone size are reproduced from that table; the DNA served to infer D and trimming. Within this sample are 11,000 or so clones, with less than 90% of them counted one time only. Of the sample, under 8% is held by the ten largest clones.

The sequence was collected from a human donor with high-grade serous ovarian cancer. Here the chain combines TRBV21-1 and TRBJ1-6; no check of the table's D call, TRBD1, against the DNA was made. TRBV21-1 counts as a pseudogene. The material sequenced was tumor tissue. The CDR3 region has the sequence CASTPQSSYNSPLHF. The sequenced DNA: TGTGCCAGCACCCCACAGAGCTCCTATAATTCACCCCTCCACTTT.